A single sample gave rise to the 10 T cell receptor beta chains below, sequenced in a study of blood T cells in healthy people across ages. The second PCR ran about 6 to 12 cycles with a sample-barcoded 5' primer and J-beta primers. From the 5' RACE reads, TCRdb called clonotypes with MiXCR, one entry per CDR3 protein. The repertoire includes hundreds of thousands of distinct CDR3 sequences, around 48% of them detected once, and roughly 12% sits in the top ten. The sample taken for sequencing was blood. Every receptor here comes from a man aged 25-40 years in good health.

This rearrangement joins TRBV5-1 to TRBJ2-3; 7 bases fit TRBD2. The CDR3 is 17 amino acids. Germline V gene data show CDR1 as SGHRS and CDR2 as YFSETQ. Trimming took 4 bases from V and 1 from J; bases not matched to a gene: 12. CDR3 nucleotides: TGCGCCAGCAGCCCAGAGGTTTTCGCGGGAGGCACAGATACGCAGTATTTT. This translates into CASSPEVFAGGTDTQYF.

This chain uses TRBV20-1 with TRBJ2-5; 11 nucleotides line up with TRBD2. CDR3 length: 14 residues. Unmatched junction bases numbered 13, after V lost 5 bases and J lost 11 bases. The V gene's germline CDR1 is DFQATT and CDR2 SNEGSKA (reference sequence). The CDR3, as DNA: TGCAGTGCTGTAAATAGCGGGGGGGCCCATGAGCAGTACTTC. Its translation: CSAVNSGGAHEQYF.

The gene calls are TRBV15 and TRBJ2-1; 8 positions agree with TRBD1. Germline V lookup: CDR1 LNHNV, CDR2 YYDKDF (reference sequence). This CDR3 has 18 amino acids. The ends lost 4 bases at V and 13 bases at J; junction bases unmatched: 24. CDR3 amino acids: CATSNRTGWMISWETQFF. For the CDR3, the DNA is TGTGCCACCAGCAACCGGACAGGGTGGATGATTTCCTGGGAGACCCAGTTCTTC.

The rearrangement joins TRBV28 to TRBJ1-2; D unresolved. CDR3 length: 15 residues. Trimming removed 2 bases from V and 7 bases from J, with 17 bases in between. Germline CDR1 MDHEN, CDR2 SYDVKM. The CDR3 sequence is CASSLLPPPKSGYTF. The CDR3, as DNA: TGTGCCAGCAGTTTACTTCCCCCCCCCAAGTCTGGCTACACCTTC.

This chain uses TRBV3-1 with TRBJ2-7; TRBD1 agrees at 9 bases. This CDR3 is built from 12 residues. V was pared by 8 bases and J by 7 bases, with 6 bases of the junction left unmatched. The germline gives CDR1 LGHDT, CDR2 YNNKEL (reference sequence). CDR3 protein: CASYDRGTEQYF. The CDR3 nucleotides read TGTGCCAGCTATGACAGGGGGACGGAGCAGTACTTC.

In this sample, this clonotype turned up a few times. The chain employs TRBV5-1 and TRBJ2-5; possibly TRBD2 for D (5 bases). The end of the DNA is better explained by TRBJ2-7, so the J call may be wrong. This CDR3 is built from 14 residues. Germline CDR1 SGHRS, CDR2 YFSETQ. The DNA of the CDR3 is TGCGCCAGCAGCGACTCTAGCAACACCCACGAGCAGTACTTC. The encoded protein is CASSDSSNTHEQYF.

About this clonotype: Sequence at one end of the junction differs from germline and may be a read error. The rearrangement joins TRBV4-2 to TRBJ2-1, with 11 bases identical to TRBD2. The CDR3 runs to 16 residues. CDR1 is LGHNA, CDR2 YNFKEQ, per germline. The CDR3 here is CASGQLTSGAGNEQFF. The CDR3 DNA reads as TGTGCCAGCGGCCAGCTGACTAGCGGGGCGGGCAATGAGCAGTTCTTC.

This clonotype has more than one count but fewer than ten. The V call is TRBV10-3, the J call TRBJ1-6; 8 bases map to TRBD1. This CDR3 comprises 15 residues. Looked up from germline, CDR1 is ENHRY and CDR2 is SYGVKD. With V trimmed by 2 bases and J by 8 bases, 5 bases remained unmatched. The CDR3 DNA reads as TGTGCCATCAGTGAGGGGGACAGGTTCGATTCACCCCTCCACTTT. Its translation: CAISEGDRFDSPLHF.

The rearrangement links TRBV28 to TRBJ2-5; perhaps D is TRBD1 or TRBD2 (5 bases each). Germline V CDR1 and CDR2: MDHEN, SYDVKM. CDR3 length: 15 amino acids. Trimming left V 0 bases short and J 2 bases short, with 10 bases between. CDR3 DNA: TGTGCCAGCAGTTTATGGCGCAGGGAGCAAGAGACCCAGTACTTC. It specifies CASSLWRREQETQYF. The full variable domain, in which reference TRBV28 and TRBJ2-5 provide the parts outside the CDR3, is DVKVTQSSRYLVKRTGEKVFLECVQDMDHENMFWYRQDPGLGLRLIYFSYDVKMKEKGDIPEGYSVSREKKERFSLILESASTNQTSMYLCASSLWRREQETQYFGPGTRLLVL.

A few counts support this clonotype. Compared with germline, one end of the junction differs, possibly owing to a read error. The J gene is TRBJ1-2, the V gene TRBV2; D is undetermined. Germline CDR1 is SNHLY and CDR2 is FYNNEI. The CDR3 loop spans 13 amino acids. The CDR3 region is CASSVHGPYGCTF. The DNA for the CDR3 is TGTGCCAGCAGTGTACACGGCCCCTATGGCTGCACCTTC.